This TCR beta chain originates from a study of human T cells and chemical hapten exposure (dated by TCRdb to about 2021). A note on the overall study: For sensitization, 2% DPC in acetone was applied to an approximately 2 cm by approximately 2 cm area of upper inner arm skin. Patients additionally received weekly therapeutic DPC doses to the scalp throughout the roughly 25-week study period. Libraries were pooled for sequencing, and per-sample TCR yields varied mainly because of small differences in library volumes within the pool. Peripheral blood TCR repertoire changes were tracked in vivo in alopecia patients during primary and secondary sensitization to the hapten diphenylcyclopropenone (DPC). Patch tests used Finn chambers with 0.01% DPC on the upper back, scored after 6 days by International Contact Dermatitis Research Group standards. Nearly 30 alopecia patients gave blood for TCR sequencing at one to four time points (pre-sensitization, 2, 6 and 24 weeks). Blood samples were taken from patients before sensitization (week 0) and then at 2, 6 and about 24 weeks after DPC sensitization. The mostly female patient cohort included alopecia areata with under or over 50% scalp involvement, alopecia totalis and alopecia universalis.

Study-wide conclusions, independent of this receptor: After repeated subsampling, the strength of the expansion versus patch-test correlation and the threshold at which it became significant changed. Patch test score correlated positively with the number of PT1 expanded TCRs, reaching significance at thresholds 8, 16 and 32 but not at 4. Expanded TCRs formed significantly more large CDR3 similarity clusters than pre-sensitization or healthy control sets, consistent with antigen-driven responses. Alopecia, a presumed autoimmune disease, was present in all patients, so the immune response of the patients might differ from that of healthy individuals. DPC sensitization did not change the number of TCRs with a frequency above 1 in 1000, and there was no evidence of changes in global repertoire structure.

CDR1 MNHEY and CDR2 SMNVEV are derived from the germline V gene (reference sequence). Ends trimmed: V by 3 bases, J by 1 base; bases unmatched to a gene: 5. From the cysteine up to the phenylalanine, the CDR3 has a length of 15 residues. Only CDR3 DNA remains: 45 bases, in frame from the first base. This clonotype appeared a few times. Which antigen it targets is not known. Within one base of it there is no much larger clone, and no base qualities were kept. Per the publication, the time point label means: patch test 2, 6 weeks after DPC sensitization. Taken with the paper, the label for treatment or condition translates to: therapeutic diphenylcyclopropenone sensitization with weekly scalp DPC. Blood at each patch-test visit was drawn before the patch test was applied. Eligible patients were aged 18 to 70, diagnosed with alopecia, deemed suitable for DPC therapy, and excluded if pregnant. Total RNA was extracted from unfractionated whole blood that had been collected in Tempus Blood RNA tubes.

Libraries were made using RACE. This sample was sequenced with a NextSeq 500. During library preparation, unique molecular identifiers were attached to individual cDNA molecules so that TCRs could be counted quantitatively and reproducibly. Both TCR alpha and TCR beta chains were sequenced from each blood RNA sample. As for the original processing: Samples had a median of 95,638 TCRs, with a range from roughly 23,224 to 700,000. The Decombinator software suite was used to annotate V, J and CDR3 in the TCR reads. For the PS versus PT1 abundance plots, all samples were subsampled to the same number of TCRs (28,000). TCRs were defined as expanded if absent before sensitization and observed at least eight times at the 2-week time point. TCRdb passed the public sequencing reads through fastp at Q25 and MiXCR, retaining productive beta sequences. Every distinct CDR3 protein forms one entry, paired with its most common genes and DNA. These V and J calls derive from TCRdb rather than the authors' analysis. The sample table lists roughly 140,000 distinct CDR3 sequences, 12% of them with a count of one. Of the sample, around 1.4% falls within the top ten clones.

The rearranged segments are TRBV27 and TRBJ1-1, and 7 junction bases match TRBD1. Sample: whole blood, taken in connection with sensitization to the hapten diphenylcyclopropenone (DPC). The receptor was isolated from a woman between 50 and 59 years old with alopecia areata. Some clones in this sample may be carry-over from other donors' samples. The CDR3 region: CASSFPGQQNTEAFF. In nucleotide form, the sequence is TGTGCCAGCAGTTTCCCGGGACAGCAGAACACTGAAGCTTTCTTT.